This T cell receptor (beta chain) comes out of a study of human T cells and chemical hapten exposure. Study as a whole: On about 2 cm by about 2 cm of upper inner arm skin, sensitization was performed with 2% DPC.

Looked up from germline, CDR1 is ENHRY and CDR2 is SYGVKD. V was pared by 4 bases and J by 4 bases, with 5 bases of the junction left unmatched. The CDR3 spans 15 residues. Time point: patch test 1, 2 weeks after DPC sensitization. The treatment was: therapeutic diphenylcyclopropenone sensitization with weekly scalp DPC. As for this clonotype: Its antigen is still unknown.

Broader study findings: DPC sensitization did not alter TCRs above 1 in 1000 frequency.

One entry per CDR3 protein results from TCRdb running MiXCR on the RACE reads. The data hold roughly 86,000 distinct CDR3 sequences, with roughly a tenth observed a single time. The chain is built from TRBV10-3 and TRBJ2-1; 9 bases line up with TRBD2. This sample comprised whole blood, obtained in connection with sensitization to the hapten diphenylcyclopropenone (DPC). This receptor was taken from a middle-aged man with alopecia areata. Some clones in this sample may be carry-over from other donors' samples. The CDR3 region is CAISARTSVYNEQFF. For the CDR3, the DNA is TGTGCCATCAGTGCGAGGACTAGCGTTTACAATGAGCAGTTCTTC.